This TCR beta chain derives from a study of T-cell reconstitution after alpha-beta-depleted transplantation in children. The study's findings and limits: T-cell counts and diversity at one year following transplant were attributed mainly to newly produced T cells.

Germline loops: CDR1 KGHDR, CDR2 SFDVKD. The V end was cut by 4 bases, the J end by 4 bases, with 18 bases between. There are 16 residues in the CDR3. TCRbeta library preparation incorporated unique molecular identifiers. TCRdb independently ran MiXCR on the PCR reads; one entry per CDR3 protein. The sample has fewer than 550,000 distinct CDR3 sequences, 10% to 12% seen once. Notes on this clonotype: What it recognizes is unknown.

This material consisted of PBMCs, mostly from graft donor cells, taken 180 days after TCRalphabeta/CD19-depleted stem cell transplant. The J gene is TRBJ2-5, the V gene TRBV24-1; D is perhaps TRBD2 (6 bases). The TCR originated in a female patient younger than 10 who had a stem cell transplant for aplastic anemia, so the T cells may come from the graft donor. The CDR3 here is CATSEGLGGGGETQYF. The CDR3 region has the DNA TGTGCCACCAGTGAGGGCTTGGGGGGAGGAGGAGAGACCCAGTACTTC.